The 27 T cell receptor beta chains below come from one sample, sequenced in a study of blood T cell repertoires in COVID-19. The protocol was immunoSEQ multiplex PCR, while the TCRdb copy is restricted to in-frame clones and leaves out a portion. The repertoire holds tens of thousands of clones, with approximately 90% as singletons. Sequences were obtained from peripheral blood. These receptors all come from a human donor in a cohort sampled during active COVID-19.

The CDR3 DNA reads TGTGCCAGCAGCCTAGGAGCTAGCGGGGAGGAGACCCAGTACTTC. Amino acids: CASSLGASGEETQYF. J is TRBJ2-5 and V is TRBV4-2, with TRBD2 matching 9 bases. The germline gives CDR1 LGHNA, CDR2 YNFKEQ. The CDR3 loop spans 15 amino acids. The V and J ends lost 4 bases and 5 bases, in that order; junction bases with no gene match: 8.

The sample holds one count of this clone. This chain uses TRBV5-1 with TRBJ1-1; D possibly corresponds to TRBD1 (6 bases). The CDR3 contains 16 residues. CDR1 SGHRS and CDR2 YFSETQ come from the germline V gene. Trimming removed 0 bases from V and 1 base from J, with 13 bases in between. This CDR3 is CASSLDGSTGNTEAFF. CDR3 nucleotide sequence: TGCGCCAGCAGCTTGGATGGGTCGACAGGGAACACTGAAGCTTTCTTT.

The genes are TRBV5-4 and TRBJ2-3; TRBD1 is a possible D gene (6 bases). Germline lookup yields CDR1 SGHNT and CDR2 YYREEE (reference sequence). The V and J ends lost 4 bases and 2 bases respectively, with 14 bases between them. This CDR3 has 15 amino acids. The CDR3 bases are TGTGCCAGCAGCCATTACAGGGACCCCACAGATACGCAGTATTTT. Its translation: CASSHYRDPTDTQYF.

The chain links TRBV6-2 or TRBV6-3 to TRBJ2-7, with D perhaps TRBD2 (6 bases). V was shortened by 2 bases and J by 1 base, with 15 bases between the two germline ends. The CDR3 has 16 amino acids. The germline CDR1 and CDR2 sequences are MNHEY and SVGEGT. The CDR3 spells CASSYPWGVGSYEQYF. The CDR3 nucleotides read TGTGCCAGCAGTTACCCGTGGGGGGTCGGATCCTACGAGCAGTACTTC.

The chain recombines TRBV6-6 with TRBJ2-7; D perhaps matches TRBD1 (6 bases). The V and J ends lost 6 bases and 5 bases respectively, with 23 bases between them. Germline loops: CDR1 MNHNY, CDR2 SVGAGI (reference sequence). The length of the CDR3 is 16 residues. Here the CDR3 DNA reads TGTGCCAGCAGCGGCGGGCAGGGGCGAGTAGGGCACGAGCAGTACTTC. Translated: CASSGGQGRVGHEQYF.

This clone appeared once. The chain is built from TRBV5-6 and TRBJ1-6; D remains ambiguous. The CDR3 has 16 residues. Per the germline V gene, CDR1 is SGHDT and CDR2 is YYEEEE. V was clipped by 2 bases and J by 0 bases, with 9 bases between them. DNA of the CDR3: TGTGCCAGCAGCTTCGGTACGAACTCCTATAATTCACCCCTCCACTTT. It codes for CASSFGTNSYNSPLHF. Together with reference TRBV5-6 and TRBJ1-6, the CDR3 gives the full variable domain: DAGVTQSPTHLIKTRGQQVTLRCSPKSGHDTVSWYQQALGQGPQFIFQYYEEEERQRGNFPDRFSGHQFPNYSSELNVNALLLGDSALYLCASSFGTNSYNSPLHFGNGTRLTVT.

The chain joins TRBV28 to TRBJ2-2; D is possibly TRBD2 (5 bases). The germline V gene encodes CDR1 MDHEN and CDR2 SYDVKM. The CDR3 runs 14 residues. The germline V and J ends were trimmed by 5 bases and 1 base, with 8 bases remaining between them. Here the CDR3 DNA reads TGTGCCAGCAGTGCGGGCGGGAACACCGGGGAGCTGTTTTTT. This sequence encodes CASSAGGNTGELFF.

The chain has TRBV7-9 and TRBJ1-2; 8 positions agree with TRBD1. After removal of 5 bases from V and 7 bases from J, the junction contained 15 bases not matched to a gene. Germline CDR1 is SEHNR and CDR2 is FQNEAQ (reference sequence). CDR3 length equals 16 residues. The CDR3 protein is CASSQQGARRSGGYTF. DNA for the CDR3: TGTGCCAGCAGCCAGCAGGGGGCGCGGAGGTCGGGTGGCTACACCTTC.

The chain is built from TRBV7-6 and TRBJ2-1; 11 bases match TRBD2. This CDR3 region has 20 residues. Germline-derived CDR1 and CDR2 are SGHVS and FNYEAQ. The V and J ends lost 1 base and 0 bases, in that order; junction bases with no gene match: 11. The CDR3 coding sequence is TGTGCCAGCAGCTTAGTCCCAACTAGCGGGGGCCTAAGCTCCTACAATGAGCAGTTCTTC. It translates to CASSLVPTSGGLSSYNEQFF.

For this clone: A junction end diverges from the germline sequence, so it may reflect a read error. J is TRBJ2-5 and V is TRBV4-3; 15 positions agree with TRBD2. The CDR3 has 17 residues. Germline CDR1 is LGHNA and CDR2 is YSLEER. The CDR3 reads CASSQEGLAGGPEPQYF. The CDR3 DNA reads TGCGCCAGCAGCCAGGAGGGACTAGCGGGGGGCCCAGAGCCCCAGTACTTC.

The chain is built from TRBV6-5 and TRBJ1-1; TRBD1 matches at 7 bases. Germline-derived CDR1 and CDR2 are MNHEY and SVGAGI. The CDR3 runs to 14 residues. Unmatched junction bases numbered 4, after V lost 5 bases and J lost 1 base. CDR3 region: CASSRGQQNTEAFF. The CDR3, as DNA: TGTGCCAGCAGTCGGGGACAGCAGAACACTGAAGCTTTCTTT.

J is TRBJ2-7 and V is TRBV5-1; 8 nucleotides line up with TRBD1. There are 18 residues in the CDR3. Germline trimming cut 2 bases from V and 1 base from J; bases unmatched to any gene: 14. CDR1 and CDR2 from the germline V gene are SGHRS and YFSETQ. The DNA of the CDR3 is TGCGCCAGCAGCTTCCACCCGACTAAAGGACAGGGATCCTACGAGCAGTACTTC. It yields the protein CASSFHPTKGQGSYEQYF.

The rearrangement uses TRBV27 and TRBJ2-1, with TRBD1 matching 9 bases. In germline, CDR1 is MNHEY, CDR2 SMNVEV (reference sequence). The CDR3 has 17 amino acids. J gave up 3 bases and V 2 bases, and 8 bases lay outside the gene matches. The CDR3 DNA is TGTGCCAGCAGTTTACAAGTCCGGGACAGGGACTACAATGAGCAGTTCTTC. Amino acids: CASSLQVRDRDYNEQFF.

The V and J genes are TRBV7-2 and TRBJ2-3; perhaps TRBD2 as D (6 bases). This CDR3 spans 16 amino acids. Trimming shortened V by 6 bases and J by 1 base, and 17 bases separated the two germline ends. Germline V lookup: CDR1 SGHTA, CDR2 FQGNSA. CDR3 residues: CASSQGLAARTDTQYF. For the CDR3, the DNA is TGTGCCAGCAGTCAAGGGTTAGCGGCACGCACAGATACGCAGTATTTT.

This clone was seen only once. The chain couples TRBV5-1 to TRBJ2-3; 7 nucleotides line up with TRBD2. The germline V gene has CDR1 SGHRS and CDR2 YFSETQ. J lost 5 bases, V lost 4 bases, and 19 bases had no gene match. This CDR3 is 18 amino acids long. DNA for the CDR3: TGCGCCAGCAGCGAAGCGCGCCTTTTCGGGACTATTAGAGATACGCAGTATTTT. Translating gives CASSEARLFGTIRDTQYF. The full variable domain, its missing parts supplied by reference TRBV5-1 and TRBJ2-3, is KAGVTQTPRYLIKTRGQQVTLSCSPISGHRSVSWYQQTPGQGLQFLFEYFSETQRNKGNFPGRFSGRQFSNSRSEMNVSTLELGDSALYLCASSEARLFGTIRDTQYFGPGTRLTVL.

The chain uses TRBV14 and TRBJ2-1, with 8 bases lining up with TRBD2. V lost 4 bases, J lost 3 bases, and 11 bases stayed unmatched. CDR1 SGHDN and CDR2 FVKESK come from the germline V gene. This CDR3 is 17 amino acids long. In DNA form, the CDR3 reads TGTGCCAGCAGCCGGATGGCGGGGGGCGAGAACTACAATGAGCAGTTCTTC. Protein: CASSRMAGGENYNEQFF.

This clone occurred once. The rearrangement uses TRBV5-1 and TRBJ1-1, with D unclear. The CDR3 totals 15 residues. Germline CDR1 reads SGHRS; CDR2 reads YFSETQ. V was pared by 0 bases and J by 1 base, with 10 bases between. The CDR3 is CASSLGGEPNTEAFF. The CDR3 DNA sequence: TGCGCCAGCAGCTTGGGCGGGGAACCGAACACTGAAGCTTTCTTT. Full variable domain (outside the CDR3, taken from reference TRBV5-1 and TRBJ1-1): KAGVTQTPRYLIKTRGQQVTLSCSPISGHRSVSWYQQTPGQGLQFLFEYFSETQRNKGNFPGRFSGRQFSNSRSEMNVSTLELGDSALYLCASSLGGEPNTEAFFGQGTRLTVV.

The chain employs TRBV25-1 and TRBJ2-1; 8 bases agree with TRBD2. There are 15 residues in the CDR3. Germline V gene sequence: CDR1 MGHDK, CDR2 SYGVNS. The V segment lost 3 bases and the J segment 6 bases; nucleotides outside the gene matches: 7. The CDR3 is CASSDTSGPFNEQFF. CDR3 DNA sequence: TGTGCCAGCAGTGACACTAGCGGCCCCTTCAATGAGCAGTTCTTC.

The rearrangement joins TRBV6-6 to TRBJ1-4; perhaps TRBD1 as D (5 bases). The CDR3 covers 14 residues. The V end lost 5 bases, the J end lost 3 bases, and 10 bases lay between the germline ends. The germline CDR1 and CDR2 sequences are MNHNY and SVGAGI (reference sequence). CDR3 region: CASSPWGANEKLFF. In DNA form, the CDR3 reads TGTGCCAGCAGTCCCTGGGGGGCTAATGAAAAACTGTTTTTT.

The V and J genes are TRBV19 and TRBJ1-1; 7 nucleotides align to TRBD1. The CDR3 consists of 14 residues. Per germline, CDR1 LNHDA and CDR2 SQIVND (reference sequence). V lost 6 bases to trimming and J lost 4 bases; unmatched junction nucleotides: 8. The CDR3 DNA sequence: TGTGCCAGTAGCTGGGAGACAGGGAGCACTGAAGCTTTCTTT. Translation gives CASSWETGSTEAFF.

The chain recombines TRBV5-5 with TRBJ2-3, with 12 bases identical to TRBD2. Germline-derived CDR1 and CDR2 are SGHKS and YYEKEE (reference sequence). V was pared by 4 bases and J by 4 bases, with 1 base of the junction left unmatched. The length of the CDR3 is 14 residues. CDR3 sequence: CASSRLAGADTQYF. In DNA, the CDR3 is TGTGCCAGCAGCCGACTAGCGGGAGCAGATACGCAGTATTTT.

This chain joins TRBV20-1 and TRBJ2-1; D is uncertain. Deletions cut 6 bases from V and 8 bases from J, with 11 bases between. CDR1 is DFQATT, CDR2 SNEGSKA, per germline (reference sequence). The CDR3 contains 11 residues. The DNA for the CDR3 is TGCAGTGCCAGGATCCATTATGAGCAGTTCTTC. Translated: CSARIHYEQFF.

This chain connects TRBV5-1 to TRBJ2-2, with D perhaps matching TRBD1 (5 bases). V lost 0 bases to trimming and J lost 1 base, with 7 bases between them. The CDR3 totals 15 residues. The germline V gene encodes CDR1 SGHRS and CDR2 YFSETQ. This CDR3 is CASSLGQLNTGELFF. The CDR3 nucleotides are TGCGCCAGCAGCTTGGGACAGCTGAACACCGGGGAGCTGTTTTTT.

The gene calls are TRBV5-6 and TRBJ2-1, with 9 bases identical to TRBD2. The CDR3 is 16 amino acids. The J segment lost 5 bases and the V segment lost 2 bases, leaving 8 bases of the junction unmatched. Germline-derived CDR1 and CDR2 are SGHDT and YYEEEE. This CDR3 reads CASSLSPSGRNNEQFF. In DNA, the CDR3 is TGTGCCAGCAGCTTATCCCCGAGCGGGAGGAACAATGAGCAGTTCTTC.

As DNA, the CDR3 is TGCGCCAGCAGCCAAGCGACAGGGGGCCTCACGTTTTACGAGCAGTACTTC. Protein product: CASSQATGGLTFYEQYF. The genes are TRBV4-1 and TRBJ2-7; 10 nucleotides line up with TRBD1. Germline V gene data show CDR1 as MGHRA and CDR2 as YSYEKL. With 1 base clipped from V and 4 bases from J, the junction kept 10 bases outside the gene matches. This CDR3 contains 17 residues.

This sequence joins TRBV9 and TRBJ2-5; possibly TRBD1 for D (6 bases). This CDR3 is built from 15 residues. The V end was cut by 3 bases, the J end by 1 base, with 13 bases between. Germline V CDR1 and CDR2: SGDLS, YYNGEE. This CDR3 reads CASSAQTGPQETQYF. The CDR3 DNA reads as TGTGCCAGCAGCGCACAGACAGGCCCCCAAGAGACCCAGTACTTC.

This chain links TRBV7-2 with TRBJ2-7; 10 bases line up with TRBD2. Germline CDR1 reads SGHTA; CDR2 reads FQGNSA. V shed 2 bases, J shed 4 bases, and the junction held 8 bases outside the gene matches. The CDR3 runs to 16 residues. In DNA form, the CDR3 reads TGTGCCAGCAGCTTAACCCTTAGCGGGGGGTCATACGAGCAGTACTTC. Encoded protein: CASSLTLSGGSYEQYF.